The 4 T cell receptor beta chains given below trace back to one sample, sequenced in a study of T cells in Graves' hyperthyroidism and ophthalmopathy. Regions amplified from RNA transcripts were the TCR beta CDR3 regions. The study used the HTBI primer set for a first-round RT-PCR of the TCR CDR3. One entry per CDR3 protein, called by TCRdb with MiXCR from the multiplex PCR reads. The sample includes fewer than 550,000 distinct CDR3 sequences, 15% to 19% of them seen just once. The source material was blood. Receptors originate from a woman under 30 with Graves' hyperthyroidism.

This chain connects TRBV29-1 to TRBJ1-2, with D possibly TRBD1 on 5 matching bases. Trimming stripped 6 bases from V and 3 bases from J, with 11 bases between. The CDR3 consists of 12 residues. Per the germline V gene, CDR1 is SQVTM and CDR2 is ANQGSEA. CDR3 sequence reads: CSVTDSYYGYTF. Written as DNA, the CDR3 is TGCAGCGTAACCGACAGCTACTATGGCTACACCTTC.

The chain is built from TRBV3-1 and TRBJ1-6; maybe TRBD1 (6 bases). V lost 6 bases and J lost 5, with 20 bases in between. This CDR3 is 17 amino acids long. The germline V gene has CDR1 LGHDT and CDR2 YNNKEL (reference sequence). CDR3 region: CASSVRLTGSHNSPLHF. Written as DNA, the CDR3 is TGTGCCAGCAGTGTCCGACTCACAGGGTCACATAATTCACCCCTCCACTTT.

This clonotype was seen many times. This chain joins TRBV28 and TRBJ2-7; 9 positions match TRBD1. The V gene's germline CDR1 is MDHEN and CDR2 SYDVKM. This CDR3 contains 15 residues. With V trimmed by 6 bases and J by 3 bases, 9 bases remained unmatched. The CDR3 coding sequence is TGTGCCAGCAGAGGAGAGGGGACAGGGTTCTACGAGCAGTACTTC. It specifies CASRGEGTGFYEQYF.

J is TRBJ2-2 and V is TRBV19; D not resolved. The CDR3 is 14 amino acids. Looked up from germline, CDR1 is LNHDA and CDR2 is SQIVND (reference sequence). V was clipped by 5 bases and J by 5 bases, with 12 bases between them. CDR3 sequence (DNA): TGTGCCAGTAGTTGGGTAGAAGGTACCGGGGAGCTGTTTTTT. Translating gives CASSWVEGTGELFF.